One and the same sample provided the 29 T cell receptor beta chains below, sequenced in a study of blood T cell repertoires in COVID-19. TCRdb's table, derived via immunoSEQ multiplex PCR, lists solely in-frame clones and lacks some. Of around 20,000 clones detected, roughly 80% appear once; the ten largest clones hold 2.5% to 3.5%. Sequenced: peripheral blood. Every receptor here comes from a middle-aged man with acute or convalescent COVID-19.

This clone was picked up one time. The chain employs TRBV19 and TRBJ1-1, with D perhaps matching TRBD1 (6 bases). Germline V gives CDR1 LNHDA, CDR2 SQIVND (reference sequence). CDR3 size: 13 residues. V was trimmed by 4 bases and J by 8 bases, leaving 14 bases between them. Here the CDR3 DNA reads TGTGCCAGTAGTACTACGACAGGAGTAGAAGCTTTCTTT. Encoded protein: CASSTTTGVEAFF.

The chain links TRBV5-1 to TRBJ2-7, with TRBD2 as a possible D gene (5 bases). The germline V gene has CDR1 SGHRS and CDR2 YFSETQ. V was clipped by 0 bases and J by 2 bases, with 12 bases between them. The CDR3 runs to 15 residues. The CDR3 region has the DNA TGCGCCAGCAGCTTGGCCACGGGGTTCCCCTACGAGCAGTACTTC. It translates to CASSLATGFPYEQYF. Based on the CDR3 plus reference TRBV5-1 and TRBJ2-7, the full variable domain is KAGVTQTPRYLIKTRGQQVTLSCSPISGHRSVSWYQQTPGQGLQFLFEYFSETQRNKGNFPGRFSGRQFSNSRSEMNVSTLELGDSALYLCASSLATGFPYEQYFGPGTRLTVT.

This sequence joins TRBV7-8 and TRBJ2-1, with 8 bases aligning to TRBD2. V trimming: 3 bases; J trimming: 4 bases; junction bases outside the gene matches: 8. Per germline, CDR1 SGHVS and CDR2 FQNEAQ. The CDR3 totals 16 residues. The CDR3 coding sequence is TGTGCCAGCAGCTTTATGGGCCTAGCGGGTTACAATGAGCAGTTCTTC. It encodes CASSFMGLAGYNEQFF. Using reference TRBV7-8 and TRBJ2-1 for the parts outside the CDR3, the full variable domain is GAGVSQSPRYKVAKRGQDVALRCDPISGHVSLFWYQQALGQGPEFLTYFQNEAQLDKSGLPSDRFFAERPEGSVSTLKIQRTQQEDSAVYLCASSFMGLAGYNEQFFGPGTRLTVL.

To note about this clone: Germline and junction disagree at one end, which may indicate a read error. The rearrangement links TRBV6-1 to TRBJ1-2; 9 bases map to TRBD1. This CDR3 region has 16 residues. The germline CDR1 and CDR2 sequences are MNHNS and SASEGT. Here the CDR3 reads CASSEGGDRVRRGYTF. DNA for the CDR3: TGTGCCAGCAGCGAAGGGGGGGACAGGGTTCGACGGGGCTACACCTTC.

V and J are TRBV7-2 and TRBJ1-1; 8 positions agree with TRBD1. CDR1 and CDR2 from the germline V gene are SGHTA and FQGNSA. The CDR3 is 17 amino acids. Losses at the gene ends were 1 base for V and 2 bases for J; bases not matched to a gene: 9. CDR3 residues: CASSLVGQGVFNTEAFF. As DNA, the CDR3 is TGTGCCAGCAGCTTAGTAGGACAGGGAGTCTTTAACACTGAAGCTTTCTTT. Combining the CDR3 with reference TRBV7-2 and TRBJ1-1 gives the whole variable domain GAGVSQSPSNKVTEKGKDVELRCDPISGHTALYWYRQSLGQGLEFLIYFQGNSAPDKSGLPSDRFSAERTGGSVSTLTIQRTQQEDSAVYLCASSLVGQGVFNTEAFFGQGTRLTVV.

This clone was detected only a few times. In DNA, the CDR3 is TGTGCCAGCAGCCAAGGTCGGGGCTCCTACAATGAGCAGTTCTTC. This encodes CASSQGRGSYNEQFF. The chain recombines TRBV14 with TRBJ2-1; the D gene is possibly TRBD2 (5 bases). V gave up 1 base and J gave up 0 bases, with 7 bases separating them. CDR1 is SGHDN, CDR2 FVKESK, per germline. The CDR3 runs to 15 residues.

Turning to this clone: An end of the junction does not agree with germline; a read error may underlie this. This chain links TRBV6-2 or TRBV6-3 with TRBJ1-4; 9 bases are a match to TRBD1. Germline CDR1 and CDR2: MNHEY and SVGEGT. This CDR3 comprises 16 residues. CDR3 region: CASSDSSGTGNEKLFF. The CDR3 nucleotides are TGTGCCAGCAGTGACTCCTCCGGGACAGGGAATGAAAAACTGTTTTTT.

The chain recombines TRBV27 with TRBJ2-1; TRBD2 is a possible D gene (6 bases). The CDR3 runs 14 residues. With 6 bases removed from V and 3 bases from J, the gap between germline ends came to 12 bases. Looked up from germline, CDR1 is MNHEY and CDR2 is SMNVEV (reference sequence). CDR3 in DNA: TGTGCCAGCAGCCGCGGGACCTTCTACAATGAGCAGTTCTTC. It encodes CASSRGTFYNEQFF.

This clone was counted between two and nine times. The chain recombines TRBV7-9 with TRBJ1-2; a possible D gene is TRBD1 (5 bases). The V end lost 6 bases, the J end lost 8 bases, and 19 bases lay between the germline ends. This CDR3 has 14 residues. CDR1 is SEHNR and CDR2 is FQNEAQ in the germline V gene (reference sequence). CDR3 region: CASSRDGGVRGYTF. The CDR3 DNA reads TGTGCCAGCAGTAGAGACGGGGGAGTACGGGGCTACACCTTC.

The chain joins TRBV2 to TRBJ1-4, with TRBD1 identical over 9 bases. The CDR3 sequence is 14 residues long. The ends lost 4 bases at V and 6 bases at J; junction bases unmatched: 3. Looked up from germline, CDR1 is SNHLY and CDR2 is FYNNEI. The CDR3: CASSGGQGHEKLFF. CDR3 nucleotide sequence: TGTGCCAGCAGTGGGGGACAGGGACATGAAAAACTGTTTTTT. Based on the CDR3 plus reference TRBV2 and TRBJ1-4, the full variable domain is EPEVTQTPSHQVTQMGQEVILRCVPISNHLYFYWYRQILGQKVEFLVSFYNNEISEKSEIFDDQFSVERPDGSNFTLKIRSTKLEDSAMYFCASSGGQGHEKLFFGSGTQLSVL.

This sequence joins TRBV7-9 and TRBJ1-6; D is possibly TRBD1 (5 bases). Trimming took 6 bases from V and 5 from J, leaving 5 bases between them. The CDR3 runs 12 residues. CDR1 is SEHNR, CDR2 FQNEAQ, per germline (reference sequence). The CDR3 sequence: CASRTDNSPLHF. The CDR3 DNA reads TGTGCCAGCAGGACAGATAATTCACCCCTCCACTTT.

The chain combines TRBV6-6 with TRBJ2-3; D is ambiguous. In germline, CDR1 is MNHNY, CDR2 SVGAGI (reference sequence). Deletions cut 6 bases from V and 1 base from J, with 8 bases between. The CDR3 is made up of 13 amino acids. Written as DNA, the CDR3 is TGTGCCAGCAGGCTAGGAGGCACAGATACGCAGTATTTT. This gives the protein CASRLGGTDTQYF.

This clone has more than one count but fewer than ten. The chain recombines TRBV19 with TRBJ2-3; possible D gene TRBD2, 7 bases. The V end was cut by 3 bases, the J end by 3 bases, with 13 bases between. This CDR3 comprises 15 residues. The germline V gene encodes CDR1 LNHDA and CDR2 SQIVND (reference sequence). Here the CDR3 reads CASSIGGPGTDTQYF. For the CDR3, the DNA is TGTGCCAGTAGTATCGGGGGGCCGGGTACAGATACGCAGTATTTT.

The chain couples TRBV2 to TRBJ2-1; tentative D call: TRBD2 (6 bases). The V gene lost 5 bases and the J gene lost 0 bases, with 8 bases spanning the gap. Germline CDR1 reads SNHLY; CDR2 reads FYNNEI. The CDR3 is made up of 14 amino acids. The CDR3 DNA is TGTGCCAGCAGTCCGGGAGCCTCCTACAATGAGCAGTTCTTC. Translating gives CASSPGASYNEQFF.

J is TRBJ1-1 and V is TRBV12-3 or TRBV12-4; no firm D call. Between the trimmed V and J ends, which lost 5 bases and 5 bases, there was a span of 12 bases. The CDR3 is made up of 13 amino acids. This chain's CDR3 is CASSNEGRTEAFF. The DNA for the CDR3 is TGTGCCAGCAGTAACGAGGGAAGGACTGAAGCTTTCTTT.

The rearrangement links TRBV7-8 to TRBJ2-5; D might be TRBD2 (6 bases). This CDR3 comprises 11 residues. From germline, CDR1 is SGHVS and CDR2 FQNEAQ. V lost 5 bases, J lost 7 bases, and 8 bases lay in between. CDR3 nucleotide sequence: TGTGCCAGCAGCCCTAGCGTGACCCAGTACTTC. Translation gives CASSPSVTQYF.

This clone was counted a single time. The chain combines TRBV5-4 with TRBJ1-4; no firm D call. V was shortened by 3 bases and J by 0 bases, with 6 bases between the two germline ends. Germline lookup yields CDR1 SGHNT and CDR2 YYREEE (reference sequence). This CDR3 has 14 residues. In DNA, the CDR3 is TGTGCCAGCAGCTCAGATTCAACTAATGAAAAACTGTTTTTT. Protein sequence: CASSSDSTNEKLFF.

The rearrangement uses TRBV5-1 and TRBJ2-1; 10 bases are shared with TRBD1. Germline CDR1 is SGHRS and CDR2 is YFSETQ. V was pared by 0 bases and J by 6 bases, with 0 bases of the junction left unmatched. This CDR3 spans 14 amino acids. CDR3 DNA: TGCGCCAGCAGCTTGGGACAGGGGGCCAATGAGCAGTTCTTC. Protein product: CASSLGQGANEQFF. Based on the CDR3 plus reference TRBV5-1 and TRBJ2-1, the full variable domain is KAGVTQTPRYLIKTRGQQVTLSCSPISGHRSVSWYQQTPGQGLQFLFEYFSETQRNKGNFPGRFSGRQFSNSRSEMNVSTLELGDSALYLCASSLGQGANEQFFGPGTRLTVL.

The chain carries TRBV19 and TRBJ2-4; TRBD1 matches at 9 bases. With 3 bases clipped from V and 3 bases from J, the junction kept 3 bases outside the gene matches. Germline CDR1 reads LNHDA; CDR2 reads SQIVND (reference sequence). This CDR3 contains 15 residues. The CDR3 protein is CASSIPGQGKNIQYF. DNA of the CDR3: TGTGCCAGTAGTATCCCGGGACAGGGCAAAAACATTCAGTACTTC.

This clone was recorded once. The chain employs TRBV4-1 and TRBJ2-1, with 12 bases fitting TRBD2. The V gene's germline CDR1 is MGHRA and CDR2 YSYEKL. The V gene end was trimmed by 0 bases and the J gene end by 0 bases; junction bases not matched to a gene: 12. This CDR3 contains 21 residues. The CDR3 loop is CASSQDFGTSGPFSSYNEQFF. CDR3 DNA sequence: TGCGCCAGCAGCCAAGATTTTGGGACTAGCGGGCCTTTTAGCTCCTACAATGAGCAGTTCTTC.

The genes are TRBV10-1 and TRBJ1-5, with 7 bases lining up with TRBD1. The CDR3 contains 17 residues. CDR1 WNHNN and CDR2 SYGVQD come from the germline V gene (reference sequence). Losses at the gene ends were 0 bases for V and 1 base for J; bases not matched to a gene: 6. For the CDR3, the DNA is TGCGCCAGCAGTGAGTCGGGACAGTACAGAAGCAATCAGCCCCAGCATTTT. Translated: CASSESGQYRSNQPQHF.

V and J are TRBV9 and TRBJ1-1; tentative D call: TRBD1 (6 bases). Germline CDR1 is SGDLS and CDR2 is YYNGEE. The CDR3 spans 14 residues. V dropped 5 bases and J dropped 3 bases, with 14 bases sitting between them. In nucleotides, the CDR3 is TGTGCCAGCAGTGCAGGGGTCTTTGACACTGAAGCTTTCTTT. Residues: CASSAGVFDTEAFF.

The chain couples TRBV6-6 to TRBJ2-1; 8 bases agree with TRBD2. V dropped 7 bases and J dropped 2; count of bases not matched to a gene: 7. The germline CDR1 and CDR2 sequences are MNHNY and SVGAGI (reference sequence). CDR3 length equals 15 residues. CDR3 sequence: CASIKAGATYNEQFF. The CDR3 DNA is TGTGCCAGCATTAAAGCGGGAGCAACCTACAATGAGCAGTTCTTC.

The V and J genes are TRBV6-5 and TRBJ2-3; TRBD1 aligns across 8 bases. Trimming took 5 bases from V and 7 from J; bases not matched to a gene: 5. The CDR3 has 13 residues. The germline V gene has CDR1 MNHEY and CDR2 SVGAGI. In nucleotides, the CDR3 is TGTGCCAGCAGTCAGGACAGGGCCCATACGCAGTATTTT. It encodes CASSQDRAHTQYF.

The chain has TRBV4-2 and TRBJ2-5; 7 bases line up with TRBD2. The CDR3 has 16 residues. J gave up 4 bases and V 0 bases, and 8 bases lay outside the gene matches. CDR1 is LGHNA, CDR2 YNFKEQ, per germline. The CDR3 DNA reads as TGTGCCAGCAGCCAAGAATCCGGGGAGGGCCGAGAGACCCAGTACTTC. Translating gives CASSQESGEGRETQYF.

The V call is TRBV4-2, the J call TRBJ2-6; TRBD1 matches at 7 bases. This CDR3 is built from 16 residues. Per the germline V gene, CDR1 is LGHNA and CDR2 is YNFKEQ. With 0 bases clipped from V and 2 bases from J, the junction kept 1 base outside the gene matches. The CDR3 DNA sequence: TGTGCCAGCAGCCAAGAGCAGGGGGCTGGGGCCAACGTCCTGACTTTC. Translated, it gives CASSQEQGAGANVLTF.

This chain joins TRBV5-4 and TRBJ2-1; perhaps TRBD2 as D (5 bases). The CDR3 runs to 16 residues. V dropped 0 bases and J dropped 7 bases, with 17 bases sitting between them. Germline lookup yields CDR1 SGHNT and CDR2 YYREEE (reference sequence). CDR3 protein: CASSLASRGVVNEQFF. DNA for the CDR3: TGTGCCAGCAGCTTGGCCTCTCGGGGTGTGGTGAATGAGCAGTTCTTC.

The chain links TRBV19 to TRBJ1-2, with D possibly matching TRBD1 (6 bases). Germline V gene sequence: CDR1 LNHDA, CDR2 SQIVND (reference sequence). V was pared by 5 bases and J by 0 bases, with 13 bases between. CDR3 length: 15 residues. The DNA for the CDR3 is TGTGCCAGTAGTTCTTCGGGACACTCTAACTATGGCTACACCTTC. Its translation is CASSSSGHSNYGYTF.

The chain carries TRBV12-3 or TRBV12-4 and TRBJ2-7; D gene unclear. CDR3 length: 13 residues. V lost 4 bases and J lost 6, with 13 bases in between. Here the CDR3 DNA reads TGTGCCAGCAGTTCCGGTCCGTCTAGCGAGCAGTACTTC. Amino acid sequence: CASSSGPSSEQYF.